This is a list of T cell receptor beta chains from one sample in a study of siplizumab effects on memory and regulatory T cells. Only in-frame clones appear in the TCRdb table, and some are missing; sequencing was by immunoSEQ multiplex PCR. The sample lists about 100,000 clones; 85% to 95% were seen once. The sequencing sample was made of non-Treg CD4+ T cells sorted from blood. The receptors shown here come from a human donor in good health. Both conserved end residues are part of each CDR3. A D gene is named only where the DNA matches it firmly. Clone size appears in some rows only: once, few, many, or a class for an expanded clone.

>TRBJ2-7|-|-|TRBV19
TGTGCCAGTAGTATGACGAGGGGGGACGAGCAGTACTTC
CASSMTRGDEQYF
>TRBJ2-2|-|-|TRBV25-1
TGTGCCAGCAGTGTGGAGGAAAGGACCGGGGAGCTGTTTTTT
CASSVEERTGELFF
>TRBJ2-2|-|-|TRBV12-5
TGTGCTAGTGGTTTGGTCCCTAGCACCGGGGAGCTGTTTTTT
CASGLVPSTGELFF
>TRBJ1-2|-|-|TRBV18
TGTGCCAGCTCACCTATCACCCCACAGGAGGTCAACTATGGCTACACCTTC
CASSPITPQEVNYGYTF
>TRBJ1-5|-|TRBD1|TRBV18
TGTGCCAGCTCACTACGGGACAGGGAGGGTCAGCCCCAGCATTTT
CASSLRDREGQPQHF
>TRBJ2-1|-|-|TRBV7-3
TGTGCCAGCAGCCTACTCTCGACAGGGAGGGGGCCCGCGAGCTCCTACAATGAGCAGTTCTTC
CASSLLSTGRGPASSYNEQFF
>TRBJ1-3|once|-|TRBV7-3
TGTGCCAGCAGCCTCAGGGCGGGAATTGGAAACACCATATATTTT
CASSLRAGIGNTIYF
>TRBJ2-6|-|TRBD1|TRBV15
TGTGCCACCAGCAGAGGAAAACAGGGGAGTGGGGCCAACGTCCTGACTTTC
CATSRGKQGSGANVLTF
>TRBJ2-5|-|TRBD1|TRBV10-2
TGCGCCAGCAGTGACCTCGGACAGGGGGCTATGAAGACCCAGTACTTC
CASSDLGQGAMKTQYF
>TRBJ2-6|-|TRBD2|TRBV5-1
TGCGCCAGCAGCTTGGGCGGGACTAGTAGTGCTGGGGCCAACGTCCTGACTTTC
CASSLGGTSSAGANVLTF
>TRBJ2-7|-|TRBD2|TRBV10-1
TGCGCCAGCAGTGAGTCGATTGCAGCGGGAGACGAGCAGTACTTC
CASSESIAAGDEQYF
>TRBJ2-5|-|-|TRBV18
TGTGCCAGCTCGCCAGGGGTGAGGGAGACCCAGTACTTC
CASSPGVRETQYF
>TRBJ1-1|-|-|TRBV5-1
TGCGCCAGCAGCTTGCGTTTTGGGGAAGAAGCTTTCTTT
CASSLRFGEEAFF
>TRBJ2-3|-|TRBD1|TRBV5-6
TGTGCCAGCAGCTGGGACAGGGGGCGGGTAGATACGCAGTATTTT
CASSWDRGRVDTQYF
>TRBJ1-2|-|TRBD1|TRBV30
TGTGCCTGGAGTGTACGATTGACTCCGGACAGGGGACCCTATGGCTACACCTTC
CAWSVRLTPDRGPYGYTF
>TRBJ2-4|-|-|TRBV29-1
TGCAGCGTTGGATGGGGAATAGGGGGGAAAAACATTCAGTACTTC
CSVGWGIGGKNIQYF
>TRBJ1-2|-|-|TRBV5-1
TGCGCCAGCAGCTTGAGGCCGTGGGATGGCTACACCTTC
CASSLRPWDGYTF
>TRBJ2-1|-|TRBD2|TRBV10-3
TGTGCTACTAGCGGGACCAATGAGCAGTTCTTC
CATSGTNEQFF
>TRBJ2-7|-|-|TRBV5-1
TGCGCCAGCAGTCGTGGGACCCCCTACGAGCAGTACTTC
CASSRGTPYEQYF
>TRBJ2-7|-|TRBD1|TRBV25-1
TGTGCCAGCAGTGATTCAGGGGGAACCTACGAGCAGTACTTC
CASSDSGGTYEQYF
>TRBJ1-6|-|-|TRBV25-1
TGTGCCAGCAGTGCGGGGCAAGGATCACCCCTCCACTTT
CASSAGQGSPLHF
>TRBJ2-7|-|-|TRBV2
TGTGCCAGCTCCAGGCTCAGCTCCTACGAGCAGTACTTC
CASSRLSSYEQYF
>TRBJ2-7|-|-|TRBV6-5
TGTGCCAGCAGTTACGGACCCGGGCGCAACTCCTACGAGCAGTACTTC
CASSYGPGRNSYEQYF
>TRBJ2-1|-|TRBD1|TRBV19
TGTGCCAGTAGTATTGGGACAGGGTCGGAGCAGTTCTTC
CASSIGTGSEQFF
>TRBJ2-7|-|-|TRBV5-8
TGTGCCAGCAGCTTCGGCAGCCGAGCCTCCTACGAGCAGTACTTC
CASSFGSRASYEQYF
>TRBJ1-2|-|-|TRBV19
TGTGCCAGTTCCAACCACCTCTCAAGGAACTATGGCTACACCTTC
CASSNHLSRNYGYTF
>TRBJ1-2|-|-|TRBV7-8
TGTGCCAGCTCCACCTCCCGGGGGGTCTATGGCTACACCTTC
CASSTSRGVYGYTF
>TRBJ1-4|-|-|TRBV7-9
TGTGCCAGCAGCGTGGATTTGGCTAATGAAAAACTGTTTTTT
CASSVDLANEKLFF
>TRBJ1-1|-|-|TRBV10-3
TGTGCCATCACGGGAGGGGAGCTCACTGAAGCTTTCTTT
CAITGGELTEAFF
>TRBJ1-1|-|-|TRBV19
TGTGCCAGTAGTATAAGGCCTGAAAATGTGGCTTTCTTT
CASSIRPENVAFF
>TRBJ2-5|-|TRBD2|TRBV7-3
TGTGCCAGCAGTCTAGCGGGAGTAGGAGAGACCCAGTACTTC
CASSLAGVGETQYF
>TRBJ2-7|-|TRBD1|TRBV29-1
TGCAGCGTTGTTTCTGGACAGGCTTACGAGCAGTACTTC
CSVVSGQAYEQYF
>TRBJ1-1|-|TRBD1|TRBV5-1
TGCGCCAGCAGCTTGGGTGGAACTATACAGGGGGCTGAAGCTTTCTTT
CASSLGGTIQGAEAFF
>TRBJ1-1|-|-|TRBV5-1
TGCGCCAGCAGCCTGGGCGGGATGAACACTGAAGCTTTCTTT
CASSLGGMNTEAFF
>TRBJ2-7|-|TRBD1|TRBV2
TGTGCCAGCAGAAAGGGACAGGCTACCTACGAGCAGTACTTC
CASRKGQATYEQYF
>TRBJ2-1|-|-|TRBV5-1
TGCGCCAGCAGCTTGGCTAGGTACTCGTCTAATGAGCAGTTCTTC
CASSLARYSSNEQFF
>TRBJ1-1|-|TRBD1|TRBV2
TGTGCCAGCAGTGGGTTGGACAGGGAGAACACTGAAGCTTTCTTT
CASSGLDRENTEAFF
>TRBJ2-1|-|TRBD1|TRBV11-3
TGTGCCAGTAGCTTGGCTTCCGGGACAGGCTACAATGAGCAGTTCTTC
CASSLASGTGYNEQFF